The rows below give T cell receptor beta chains drawn from one sample of a study of cytomegalovirus exposure and HLA in healthy donors. Measured with immunoSEQ multiplex PCR; TCRdb has only the in-frame clones, and not every one. The top ten clones hold approximately 2.4% of a sample with roughly 180,000 clones, around 79% of them seen once. Sequencing used PBMCs. Every receptor here comes from a female donor in good health and CMV-seronegative. Both conserved end residues are part of each CDR3. The D gene is left open where the match is weak. The size entry is marked missing in some rows and otherwise reads once, few, many or a size class.

size | J | D | V | CDR3 | DNA
- | TRBJ1-2 | - | TRBV7-8 | CASSLGGRANYGYTF | TGTGCCAGCAGCTTAGGAGGCAGGGCGAACTATGGCTACACCTTC
few | TRBJ2-7 | - | TRBV6-5 | CASSRDTWEQYF | TGTGCCAGCAGCAGGGACACCTGGGAGCAGTACTTC
- | TRBJ2-7 | - | TRBV18 | CASSPSSLDEQYF | TGTGCCAGCTCACCCTCTAGCTTAGATGAGCAGTACTTC
- | TRBJ2-3 | - | TRBV6-5 | CASSRLGQTDTQYF | TGTGCCAGCAGCCGCCTTGGACAAACGGATACGCAGTATTTT
- | TRBJ1-1 | - | TRBV29-1 | CSVQGTEAFF | TGCAGCGTCCAGGGGACTGAAGCTTTCTTT
few | TRBJ2-7 | TRBD1 | TRBV6-5 | CASSYSPDRVGEQYF | TGTGCCAGCAGTTACTCACCCGACAGGGTTGGCGAGCAGTACTTC
- | TRBJ1-6 | - | TRBV9 | CASSVATGGLGSPLHF | TGTGCCAGCAGCGTAGCTACGGGGGGGCTGGGGTCACCCCTCCACTTT
- | TRBJ2-5 | TRBD2 | TRBV4-1 | CASSRSGGPSSGETQYF | TGCGCCAGCAGCCGAAGCGGGGGGCCCAGCAGTGGGGAGACCCAGTACTTC
- | TRBJ2-1 | - | TRBV9 | CASSGDSPPWDEQFF | TGTGCCAGCAGCGGCGACAGTCCGCCGTGGGATGAGCAGTTCTTC
few | TRBJ1-1 | - | TRBV6-1 | CASILTGNTEAFF | TGTGCCAGCATTTTGACAGGGAACACTGAAGCTTTCTTT
few | TRBJ2-3 | TRBD2 | TRBV7-2 | CASSFKSGSSTDTQYF | TGTGCCAGCAGCTTTAAGAGCGGGAGCTCTACAGATACGCAGTATTTT
- | TRBJ2-7 | - | TRBV4-3 | CASSVGTPGLRSEQYF | TGCGCCAGCAGCGTAGGGACACCCGGACTCAGATCTGAGCAGTACTTC
few | TRBJ2-1 | TRBD2 | TRBV4-3 | CASSSGRSGRGENEQFF | TGCGCCAGCAGCTCAGGGAGGAGCGGGAGGGGTGAAAATGAGCAGTTCTTC
- | TRBJ2-2 | TRBD2 | TRBV7-3 | CASSYGGANTGELFF | TGTGCCAGCAGTTATGGGGGGGCGAACACCGGGGAGCTGTTTTTT
- | TRBJ1-5 | TRBD1 | TRBV6-6 | CASSPHRGGNQPQHF | TGTGCCAGCAGTCCACACAGGGGGGGCAATCAGCCCCAGCATTTT
- | TRBJ1-3 | - | TRBV6-1 | CASSEKSATAAGNTIYF | TGTGCCAGCAGTGAAAAATCAGCGACCGCGGCTGGAAACACCATATATTTT
- | TRBJ2-2 | TRBD1 | TRBV2 | CASTHRGTGELFF | TGTGCCAGCACTCACAGGGGGACCGGGGAGCTGTTTTTT
few | TRBJ1-1 | TRBD1 | TRBV29-1 | CSVRQGEVIEAFF | TGCAGCGTCAGACAGGGGGAGGTTATTGAAGCTTTCTTT
- | TRBJ1-4 | - | TRBV2 | CASSLLQGSREKLFF | TGTGCCAGCAGCCTACTACAGGGAAGTAGAGAAAAACTGTTTTTT
few | TRBJ1-1 | - | TRBV4-1 | CASSQEGGAEAFF | TGCGCCAGCAGCCAAGAGGGAGGAGCTGAAGCTTTCTTT
- | TRBJ2-7 | - | TRBV29-1 | CSVETGYDYEQYF | TGCAGCGTTGAAACGGGGTATGACTACGAGCAGTACTTC
- | TRBJ1-4 | - | TRBV5-5 | CASSLRPEEKLFF | TGTGCCAGCAGCTTGCGACCGGAGGAAAAACTGTTTTTT
- | TRBJ2-7 | TRBD2 | TRBV9 | CASSPGGLGAYEQYF | TGTGCCAGCAGCCCTGGGGGACTAGGAGCATACGAGCAGTACTTC
- | TRBJ2-1 | - | TRBV15 | CATSRLDDEQFF | TGTGCCACCAGTCGACTAGATGATGAGCAGTTCTTC
- | TRBJ2-7 | TRBD2 | TRBV9 | CASSPGSGTPLSEQYF | TGTGCCAGCAGCCCAGGTAGCGGGACTCCTCTTTCCGAGCAGTACTTC
once | TRBJ1-2 | TRBD1 | TRBV27 | CASSLTGLGYTF | TGTGCCAGCAGTCTGACAGGGCTTGGCTACACCTTC
- | TRBJ2-1 | TRBD2 | TRBV5-1 | CASSLRELAGYNEQFF | TGCGCCAGCAGCTTGAGGGAACTAGCGGGGTACAATGAGCAGTTCTTC
- | TRBJ2-1 | TRBD2 | TRBV11-2 | CASSSLAGGLREQFF | TGTGCCAGCAGCTCCTTAGCGGGAGGTTTACGGGAGCAGTTCTTC
- | TRBJ2-3 | - | TRBV5-5 | CASSRGDNGRDTQYF | TGTGCCAGCAGCAGAGGGGACAATGGGCGGGATACGCAGTATTTT
- | TRBJ1-1 | - | TRBV7-9 | CASSSGGRGNTEAFF | TGTGCCAGCAGCTCGGGGGGCCGGGGGAACACTGAAGCTTTCTTT
- | TRBJ2-6 | - | TRBV4-1 | CASRFSGANVLTF | TGCGCCAGCAGGTTCTCGGGGGCCAACGTCCTGACTTTC
- | TRBJ2-3 | - | TRBV6-1 | CATRVEGGPTDTQYF | TGTGCCACTCGTGTCGAGGGGGGGCCCACAGATACGCAGTATTTT
- | TRBJ2-5 | TRBD1 | TRBV18 | CASSADRGGLGEQYF | TGTGCCAGCTCAGCGGACAGGGGGGGACTTGGTGAGCAGTACTTC
- | TRBJ2-3 | TRBD2 | TRBV30 | CAWSRRTSGREQHTQYF | TGTGCCTGGAGTCGACGGACTAGCGGGAGGGAACAACATACGCAGTATTTT
- | TRBJ2-4 | - | TRBV11-2 | CASSHTLAKNIQYF | TGTGCCAGCAGCCATACTCTAGCCAAAAACATTCAGTACTTC
- | TRBJ2-2 | TRBD1 | TRBV19 | CASRTGTGVTGELFF | TGTGCCAGTAGAACCGGGACAGGGGTCACCGGGGAGCTGTTTTTT
- | TRBJ2-5 | TRBD1 | TRBV7-9 | CASRPLLRTGYQETQYF | TGTGCCAGCCGCCCCCTCCTACGGACAGGGTACCAAGAGACCCAGTACTTC
once | TRBJ1-1 | - | TRBV7-9 | CASSAEGTTEAFF | TGTGCCAGCAGCGCGGAGGGGACCACTGAAGCTTTCTTT
- | TRBJ1-1 | - | TRBV9 | CASSVEEGSGPTEAFF | TGTGCCAGCAGCGTAGAAGAGGGATCGGGCCCCACTGAAGCTTTCTTT
- | TRBJ2-5 | - | TRBV29-1 | CSVEDRGNQETQYF | TGCAGCGTTGAAGACAGGGGAAACCAAGAGACCCAGTACTTC